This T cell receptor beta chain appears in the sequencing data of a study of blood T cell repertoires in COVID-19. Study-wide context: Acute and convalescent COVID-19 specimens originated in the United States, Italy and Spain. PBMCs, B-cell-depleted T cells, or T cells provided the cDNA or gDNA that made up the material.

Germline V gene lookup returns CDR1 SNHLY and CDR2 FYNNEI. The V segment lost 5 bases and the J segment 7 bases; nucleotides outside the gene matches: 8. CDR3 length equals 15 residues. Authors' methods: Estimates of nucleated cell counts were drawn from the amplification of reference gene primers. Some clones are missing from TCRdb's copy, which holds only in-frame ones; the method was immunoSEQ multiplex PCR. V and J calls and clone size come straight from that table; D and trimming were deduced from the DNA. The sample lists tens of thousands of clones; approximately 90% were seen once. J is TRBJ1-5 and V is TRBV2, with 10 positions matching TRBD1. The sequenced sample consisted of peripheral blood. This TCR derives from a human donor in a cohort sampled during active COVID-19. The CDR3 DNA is TGTGCCAGCAGTCTACCGGGACAGGGGCGCCAGCCCCAGCATTTT. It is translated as CASSLPGQGRQPQHF.